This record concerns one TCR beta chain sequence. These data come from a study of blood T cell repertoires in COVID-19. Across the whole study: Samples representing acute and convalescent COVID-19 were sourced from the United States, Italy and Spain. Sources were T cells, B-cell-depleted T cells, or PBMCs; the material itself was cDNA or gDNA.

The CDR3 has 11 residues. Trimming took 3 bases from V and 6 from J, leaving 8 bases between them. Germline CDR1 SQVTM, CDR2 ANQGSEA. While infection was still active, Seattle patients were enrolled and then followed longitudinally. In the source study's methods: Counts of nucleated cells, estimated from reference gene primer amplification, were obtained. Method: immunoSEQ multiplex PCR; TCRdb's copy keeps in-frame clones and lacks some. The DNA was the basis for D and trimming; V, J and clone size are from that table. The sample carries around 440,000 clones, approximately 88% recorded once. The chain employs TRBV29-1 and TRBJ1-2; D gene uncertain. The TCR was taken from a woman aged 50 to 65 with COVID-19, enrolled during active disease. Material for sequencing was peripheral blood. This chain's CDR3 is CSVDSANGYTF. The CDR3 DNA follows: TGCAGCGTTGACAGCGCCAATGGCTACACCTTC. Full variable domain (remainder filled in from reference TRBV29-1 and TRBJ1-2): SAVISQKPSRDICQRGTSLTIQCQVDSQVTMMFWYRQQPGQSLTLIATANQGSEATYESGFVIDKFPISRPNLTFSTLTVSNMSPEDSSIYLCSVDSANGYTFGSGTRLTVV.